This T cell receptor beta chain was obtained from a study of molecular identifiers for immune sequencing clone quantification. TCRdb re-analysed the PCR reads in MiXCR, keeping a single row per CDR3 protein. This table has about 320,000 distinct CDR3 sequences, about a quarter appearing once. Germline V CDR1 and CDR2: PRHDT, FYEKMQ (reference sequence). The CDR3 sequence is 15 residues long. V was trimmed by 5 bases and J by 4 bases, leaving 17 bases between them. Libraries for naive CD8 T cells, which were made from around 20,000 to 1,000,000 sorted cells, drew on 10%, 30% or 50% of the RNA. The sequence was collected from a human donor in good health. Some libraries in this study had Jurkat cell RNA spiked in. The chain recombines TRBV13 with TRBJ1-2; tentative D call: TRBD1 (5 bases). The specimen sequenced was naive CD8+ T cells from blood, with Jurkat cell RNA spiked in. Regarding subset: FACS-sorted CD8+CD4-CCR7+CD45RA+ naive T cells. The CDR3 sequence: CASSPRSGSPYGYTF. In nucleotides, the CDR3 is TGTGCCAGCAGCCCCCGGTCAGGGAGCCCCTATGGCTACACCTTC.